The clone carrying this TCR beta chain turned up a few times. Its specificity is unknown. The trim removed 3 bases at V and 7 bases at J, leaving 10 bases unmatched. From germline, CDR1 is MNHEY and CDR2 SMNVEV (reference sequence). The CDR3 length is 16 residues. Expressed TCRB transcripts were sequenced because the entire RNA isolate underwent reverse transcription. TCRdb keeps only in-frame clones here, not all; method: immunoSEQ multiplex PCR. Of 120,000 to 150,000 clones in the sample, about 10% were seen once. These data are taken from a study of beta chain features in type 1 diabetes. Study information: Patients shared similar age, gender and cell yields with healthy donors.

Findings and limits, study-wide: In patients and controls equally, PCR might favor templates that are shorter. Healthy donors had naive, central memory and Treg TCRB repertoires that appeared less similar than those seen among patients. Type 1 diabetes patients showed fewer insertions and more deletions at VDJ junctions.

The V gene is TRBV27, the J gene TRBJ2-7, with TRBD2 matching over 12 bases. The receptor comes from a man between 18 and 29 years old in good health. The source material was naive CD4+ T cells from blood. This CDR3 reads CASSFTASGGAGEQYF. CDR3 nucleotides: TGTGCCAGCAGTTTCACCGCTAGCGGGGGGGCGGGGGAGCAGTACTTC.